This entry lists 29 T cell receptor beta chains sequenced from one sample in a study of blood T cell repertoires in COVID-19. Data came from immunoSEQ multiplex PCR; TCRdb stores just in-frame clones and leaves some out. Of about 110,000 clones in the sample, approximately 90% are singletons; the top ten hold approximately 1%. The sample consisted of peripheral blood. All receptors derive from a human donor in a cohort sampled during active COVID-19.

This rearrangement joins TRBV7-9 to TRBJ1-1, with 7 nucleotides matching TRBD1. J gave up 1 base and V 1 base, and 6 bases lay outside the gene matches. Germline-derived CDR1 and CDR2 are SEHNR and FQNEAQ (reference sequence). This CDR3 has 16 amino acids. This CDR3 reads CASSLVGQGGNTEAFF. The CDR3 coding sequence is TGTGCCAGCAGCTTAGTCGGGCAGGGGGGGAACACTGAAGCTTTCTTT.

V and J are TRBV19 and TRBJ1-5; 7 bases are a match to TRBD1. The CDR3 sequence is 12 residues long. Germline V gene data show CDR1 as LNHDA and CDR2 as SQIVND (reference sequence). V lost 9 bases, J lost 7 bases, and 6 bases stayed unmatched. CDR3 region: CASQQGWQPQHF. The CDR3 coding sequence is TGTGCCAGCCAACAGGGGTGGCAGCCCCAGCATTTT.

J is TRBJ2-5 and V is TRBV3-1 (or the pseudogene TRBV3-2), with TRBD1 matching 7 bases. The V segment lost 4 bases and the J segment 3 bases; nucleotides outside the gene matches: 5. Germline loops: CDR1 LGHDT, CDR2 YNNKEL (reference sequence). The CDR3 runs to 14 residues. DNA for the CDR3: TGTGCCAGCAGCCCCCGGGACAGCAAAGAGACCCAGTACTTC. Translating gives CASSPRDSKETQYF.

The rearrangement uses TRBV12-5 and TRBJ1-1; 7 bases agree with TRBD1. Germline V gene sequence: CDR1 LGHNT, CDR2 FRNRAP. V was clipped by 5 bases and J by 1 base; unmatched bases: 7. The CDR3 covers 15 residues. The CDR3 DNA reads as TGTGCTAGTGGTCCGGAGGGGGCGACGAACACTGAAGCTTTCTTT. Encoded protein: CASGPEGATNTEAFF.

This chain links TRBV6-1 with TRBJ2-3, with 10 bases matching TRBD2. CDR1 is MNHNS and CDR2 is SASEGT in the germline V gene. V dropped 3 bases and J dropped 2; count of bases not matched to a gene: 5. The CDR3 runs to 16 residues. The CDR3 sequence: CASSERAGGLTDTQYF. CDR3 nucleotides: TGTGCCAGCAGTGAGAGAGCGGGGGGGCTCACAGATACGCAGTATTTT.

J is TRBJ2-1 and V is TRBV9; tentative D call: TRBD2 (6 bases). CDR1 is SGDLS and CDR2 is YYNGEE in the germline V gene. The length of the CDR3 is 13 residues. V was cut by 1 base and J by 11 bases, with 13 bases left in between. CDR3 in DNA: TGTGCCAGCAGCGTAATCCGGGAGCCCAAGCAGTTCTTC. It encodes CASSVIREPKQFF.

The sample holds a few counts of this clone. This chain joins TRBV5-1 and TRBJ2-7; the D gene is possibly TRBD2 (5 bases). The germline gives CDR1 SGHRS, CDR2 YFSETQ. The ends were cut back, 3 bases at V and 0 bases at J, with 16 bases in the middle. The CDR3 runs to 16 residues. The CDR3 sequence: CASSSRRRRSSYEQYF. The CDR3 region has the DNA TGCGCCAGCAGCTCCCGGAGGCGCAGGAGCTCCTACGAGCAGTACTTC.

The chain joins TRBV15 to TRBJ2-1, with 10 bases fitting TRBD2. The germline V gene has CDR1 LNHNV and CDR2 YYDKDF (reference sequence). The CDR3 loop spans 15 amino acids. The V segment lost 0 bases and the J segment 7 bases; nucleotides outside the gene matches: 3. The CDR3 is CATSRDLSGRNEQFF. The CDR3 region has the DNA TGTGCCACCAGCAGAGATCTTAGCGGGAGGAATGAGCAGTTCTTC.

The V and J genes are TRBV10-3 and TRBJ1-5; 9 bases agree with TRBD1. This CDR3 has 13 amino acids. The junction had 4 bases not matched to a gene; V was cut back by 6 bases and J by 7 bases. CDR1 and CDR2 from the germline V gene are ENHRY and SYGVKD. The CDR3 region is CAIRGTGKQPQHF. CDR3 sequence (DNA): TGTGCCATCAGGGGGACAGGGAAACAGCCCCAGCATTTT.

This chain joins TRBV4-2 and TRBJ2-1, with D maybe TRBD2 (6 bases). Germline V CDR1 and CDR2: LGHNA, YNFKEQ. The V gene lost 1 base and the J gene lost 8 bases, with 15 bases spanning the gap. This CDR3 contains 15 residues. The CDR3 DNA is TGTGCCAGCAGCCAAGGTGGGCTAGCGTATGATGAGCAGTTCTTC. It yields the protein CASSQGGLAYDEQFF.

The genes are TRBV15 and TRBJ2-5; D uncertain. The germline CDR1 and CDR2 sequences are LNHNV and YYDKDF (reference sequence). Trimming took 0 bases from V and 2 from J, leaving 7 bases between them. CDR3 size: 14 residues. CDR3 DNA sequence: TGTGCCACCAGCAGAGATCCCGGTCAAGAGACCCAGTACTTC. It specifies CATSRDPGQETQYF. The whole variable domain, remainder taken from reference TRBV15 and TRBJ2-5, is DAMVIQNPRYQVTQFGKPVTLSCSQTLNHNVMYWYQQKSSQAPKLLFHYYDKDFNNEADTPDNFQSRRPNTSFCFLDIRSPGLGDTAMYLCATSRDPGQETQYFGPGTRLLVL.

This chain joins TRBV11-3 and TRBJ2-3; 8 nucleotides line up with TRBD2. Germline V gene sequence: CDR1 SGHNT, CDR2 YENEEA. The ends lost 3 bases at V and 5 bases at J; junction bases unmatched: 10. The length of the CDR3 is 16 residues. The chain's CDR3 is CASSFFISGAIDTQYF. The CDR3 nucleotides are TGTGCCAGCAGCTTTTTTATTAGCGGGGCGATAGATACGCAGTATTTT. Drawing the rest from reference TRBV11-3 and TRBJ2-3, the complete variable domain is EAGVVQSPRYKIIEKKQPVAFWCNPISGHNTLYWYLQNLGQGPELLIRYENEEAVDDSQLPKDRFSAERLKGVDSTLKIQPAELGDSAVYLCASSFFISGAIDTQYFGPGTRLTVL.

The rearrangement links TRBV11-3 to TRBJ2-1; 9 nucleotides agree with TRBD2. The CDR3 has 18 amino acids. Germline lookup yields CDR1 SGHNT and CDR2 YENEEA. After removal of 5 bases from V and 0 bases from J, the junction contained 11 bases not matched to a gene. The CDR3 DNA is TGTGCCAGCAGCCTCCGTGCGGGAGGGGGGGCCTCCTACAATGAGCAGTTCTTC. This gives the protein CASSLRAGGGASYNEQFF.

This clone was counted a single time. V gene TRBV7-9 combines with J gene TRBJ2-1; TRBD1 matches at 9 bases. The length of the CDR3 is 17 residues. V was pared by 4 bases and J by 7 bases, with 14 bases of the junction left unmatched. Germline V lookup: CDR1 SEHNR, CDR2 FQNEAQ (reference sequence). CDR3 nucleotides: TGTGCCAGCAGCTCCACGGACAGGGGTTGGAAGGAAAATGAGCAGTTCTTC. Amino acids: CASSSTDRGWKENEQFF.

V is TRBV11-2 and J is TRBJ1-3, with D perhaps TRBD1 (6 bases). The CDR3 extends over 15 amino acids. Trimming pared 1 base from V and 2 bases from J, leaving 9 bases between. The germline CDR1 and CDR2 sequences are SGHAT and FQNNGV. In DNA, the CDR3 is TGTGCCAGCAGCTTAGGACAGGATGCTGGAAACACCATATATTTT. It specifies CASSLGQDAGNTIYF.

V gene TRBV24-1 combines with J gene TRBJ1-2, with 7 bases identical to TRBD1. The ends lost 5 bases at V and 7 bases at J; junction bases unmatched: 12. CDR1 and CDR2 from the germline V gene are KGHDR and SFDVKD. The CDR3 extends over 15 amino acids. The CDR3 here is CATSGKDRDGSGYTF. The CDR3 DNA is TGTGCCACCAGTGGAAAAGACAGGGACGGGTCTGGCTACACCTTC.

The chain links TRBV7-3 to TRBJ2-3; possibly TRBD2 for D (6 bases). Germline CDR1 and CDR2: SGHTA and FQGTGA. Deletions cut 7 bases from V and 1 base from J, with 15 bases between. CDR3 size: 15 residues. The CDR3 spells CASTRDLAGTDTQYF. The CDR3 DNA reads TGTGCCAGCACCCGGGACTTAGCAGGCACAGATACGCAGTATTTT.

The chain is built from TRBV2 and TRBJ1-5, with no clear D. The CDR3 runs 15 residues. The ends were cut back, 6 bases at V and 4 bases at J, with 16 bases in the middle. Germline V gives CDR1 SNHLY, CDR2 FYNNEI. DNA of the CDR3: TGTGCCAGCAGGCGCCGCGAGGGCGGGAATCAGCCCCAGCATTTT. Translation gives CASRRREGGNQPQHF.

This clone was observed a few times. J is TRBJ1-5 and V is TRBV3-1 (or the pseudogene TRBV3-2); TRBD1 is a possible D gene (5 bases). CDR1 LGHDT and CDR2 YNNKEL come from the germline V gene (reference sequence). This CDR3 is built from 13 residues. V lost 2 bases to trimming and J lost 6 bases, with 8 bases between them. CDR3 residues: CASSQSTVQPQHF. The CDR3 nucleotides read TGTGCCAGCAGCCAATCGACAGTTCAGCCCCAGCATTTT.

This clone has only a few counts. The chain employs TRBV3-1 (or the pseudogene TRBV3-2) and TRBJ2-4; TRBD2 matches at 14 bases. V lost 3 bases, J lost 1 base, and 5 bases stayed unmatched. This CDR3 is 18 amino acids long. The V gene's germline CDR1 is LGHDT and CDR2 YNNKEL (reference sequence). The CDR3 is CASSHGLAGGLAKNIQYF. The CDR3 DNA sequence: TGTGCCAGCAGCCATGGACTAGCGGGAGGTCTGGCCAAAAACATTCAGTACTTC.

V gene TRBV5-1 combines with J gene TRBJ1-6; possible D gene TRBD1, 5 bases. CDR3 length equals 14 residues. CDR1 SGHRS and CDR2 YFSETQ come from the germline V gene. V gave up 0 bases and J gave up 6 bases, with 7 bases separating them. The CDR3 loop is CASSLEGFNSPLHF. For the CDR3, the DNA is TGCGCCAGCAGCTTGGAGGGGTTTAATTCACCCCTCCACTTT.

The chain couples TRBV11-2 to TRBJ2-7; 11 bases are a match to TRBD1. CDR1 is SGHAT, CDR2 FQNNGV, per germline. J gave up 0 bases and V 3 bases, and 7 bases lay outside the gene matches. This CDR3 is built from 17 residues. The CDR3 DNA follows: TGTGCCAGCAGCTTGGGGACAGGGGGTTTACTCTCCTACGAGCAGTACTTC. It is translated as CASSLGTGGLLSYEQYF.

This rearrangement joins TRBV6-2 or TRBV6-3 to TRBJ2-7, with 11 bases matching TRBD2. This CDR3 contains 16 residues. J was trimmed by 3 bases and V by 2 bases; bases with no gene match: 6. Germline lookup yields CDR1 MNHEY and CDR2 SVGEGT. For the CDR3, the DNA is TGTGCCAGCAGTTACGAACTAGCGGGAGTTAACTACGAGCAGTACTTC. This translates into CASSYELAGVNYEQYF.

The genes are TRBV21-1 and TRBJ2-4; the table calls TRBD2, which could not be checked here. TRBV21-1 is classified as a pseudogene. The CDR3 is made up of 13 amino acids. DNA for the CDR3: TGTGCCAGCGGAGCTCTAGCCAAAAACATTCAGTACTTC. It is translated as CASGALAKNIQYF.

Note on this clone: This sample also contains other DNA sequences that code for the same CDR3. The gene calls are TRBV7-2 and TRBJ2-2; 8 nucleotides align to TRBD2. CDR1 and CDR2 from the germline V gene are SGHTA and FQGNSA. The CDR3 sequence is 16 residues long. Trimming removed 1 base from V and 0 bases from J; junction bases left unmatched: 1. The CDR3 nucleotides read TGTGCCAGCAGCTTAGTCGGGGGGGCGAACACCGGGGAGCTGTTTTTT. Its translation is CASSLVGGANTGELFF.

This chain joins TRBV4-1 and TRBJ1-2; no definite D call. V lost 4 bases and J 8 bases, leaving 17 bases between the germline ends. CDR1 and CDR2 from the germline V gene are MGHRA and YSYEKL. This CDR3 contains 14 residues. As DNA, the CDR3 is TGCGCCAGCAGCCCGACTATCCGTGGTGGCGGCTACACCTTC. It encodes CASSPTIRGGGYTF.

The rearrangement links TRBV5-1 to TRBJ1-1, with 10 positions matching TRBD1. Germline CDR1 reads SGHRS; CDR2 reads YFSETQ. The J segment lost 0 bases and the V segment lost 4 bases, leaving 6 bases of the junction unmatched. This CDR3 region has 16 residues. CDR3 in DNA: TGCGCCAGCAGCCCGGCGGGACAGGGGCTGAACACTGAAGCTTTCTTT. Residues: CASSPAGQGLNTEAFF.

V is TRBV11-3 and J is TRBJ2-3, with D unresolved. Germline CDR1 is SGHNT and CDR2 is YENEEA. Trimming stripped 4 bases from V and 4 bases from J, with 6 bases between. CDR3 length equals 12 residues. The CDR3 DNA follows: TGTGCCAGCAGCTCCCCATCAGATACGCAGTATTTT. Its protein is CASSSPSDTQYF.

J is TRBJ2-3 and V is TRBV6-6, with 7 bases identical to TRBD2. This CDR3 has 16 residues. Looked up from germline, CDR1 is MNHNY and CDR2 is SVGAGI (reference sequence). Trimming removed 5 bases from V and 3 bases from J; junction bases left unmatched: 11. CDR3: CASSPRLARRTDTQYF. DNA of the CDR3: TGTGCCAGCAGTCCGCGACTAGCCCGTAGGACAGATACGCAGTATTTT.